This T cell receptor beta chain is from a study of CD4 and CD8 cells across lung adenocarcinoma regions. The CDR3 spans 16 residues. Germline CDR1 is SGHVS and CDR2 is FQNEAQ. The trim removed 2 bases at V and 5 bases at J, leaving 7 bases unmatched. TCRdb re-called the PCR reads through MiXCR, storing one row per CDR3 protein. The repertoire includes around 20,000 distinct CDR3 sequences, roughly 50% of them detected once, and around a fifth sits in the top ten. Donors had localized lung adenocarcinoma, a non-small cell lung cancer. This clonotype was detected ten times or more. The V call is TRBV7-8, the J call TRBJ2-5, with 11 bases identical to TRBD2. The TCR was taken from a male donor with lung adenocarcinoma. The CD4 and CD8 labels of this study may be unreliable. Sequenced: CD4+ T cells from the margin of a lung tumor. CDR3 in amino acids: CASSLLLAGGGETQYF. The CDR3 coding sequence is TGTGCCAGCAGCTTACTTCTAGCGGGAGGCGGGGAGACCCAGTACTTC.